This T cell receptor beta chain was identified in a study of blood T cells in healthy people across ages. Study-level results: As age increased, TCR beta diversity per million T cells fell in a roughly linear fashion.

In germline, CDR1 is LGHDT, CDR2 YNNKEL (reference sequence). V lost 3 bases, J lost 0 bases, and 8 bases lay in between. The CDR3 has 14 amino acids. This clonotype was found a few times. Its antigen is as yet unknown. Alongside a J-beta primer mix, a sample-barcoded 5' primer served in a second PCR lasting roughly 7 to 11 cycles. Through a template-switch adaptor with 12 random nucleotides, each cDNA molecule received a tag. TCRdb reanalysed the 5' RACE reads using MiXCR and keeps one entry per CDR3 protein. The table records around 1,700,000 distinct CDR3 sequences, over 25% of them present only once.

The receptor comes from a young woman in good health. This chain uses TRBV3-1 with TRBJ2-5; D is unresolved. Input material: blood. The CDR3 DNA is TGTGCCAGCAGCCACCGACGGGACCAAGAGACCCAGTACTTC. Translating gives CASSHRRDQETQYF.